The 24 T cell receptor beta chains reported below all come from one sample, sequenced in a study of OX40 agonist ivuxolimab in advanced cancers. The library was prepared using the immunoSEQ multiplex PCR assay. The table comes from immuneACCESS by way of TCRdb, which keeps in-frame sequences with V and J called. Part of the clones is missing from these tables; in studies checked, under half for an unresolved V gene and the rest for unknown reasons. This sample has about 49,000 clones in its table, and 85% of those were observed once. Roughly 22% of the sample rests with the top ten. Sequencing used CD4+ or CD8+ T cells sorted from blood, obtained in a trial of the OX40 agonist ivuxolimab. The receptors were sampled from an adult with an advanced solid tumor such as melanoma, head and neck, liver or kidney cancer.

With regard to this clone: One end of the junction fails to match germline, which may point to a read error. The V and J genes are TRBV12-5 and TRBJ1-1; maybe TRBD1 (5 bases). From germline, CDR1 is LGHNT and CDR2 FRNRAP. CDR3 size: 14 residues. CDR3: CASGLDTLISEAFF. CDR3 DNA sequence: TGTGCTAGTGGGTTGGACACCTTAATTTCTGAAGCTTTCTTT.

The chain's CDR3 is CASSLVSTSQPQHF. The DNA for the CDR3 is TGTGCCAGCAGTTTAGTGTCCACTTCCCAGCCCCAGCATTTT. V gene TRBV28 combines with J gene TRBJ1-5; unclear D gene. The CDR3 loop spans 14 amino acids. Germline CDR1 MDHEN, CDR2 SYDVKM. With 2 bases removed from V and 7 bases from J, the gap between germline ends came to 12 bases.

This sequence joins TRBV4-3 and TRBJ1-4; D may be TRBD1 (6 bases). This CDR3 region has 15 residues. CDR1 and CDR2 from the germline V gene are LGHNA and YSLEER. Trimming took off 2 bases at V and 3 bases at J, with 10 bases between the two ends. CDR3 DNA sequence: TGCGCCAGCAGCCAACGTGGACAGTCTAATGAAAAACTGTTTTTT. Amino acid sequence: CASSQRGQSNEKLFF.

The V gene is TRBV7-9, the J gene TRBJ1-1; D is unresolved. This CDR3 region has 14 residues. V lost 5 bases to trimming and J lost 1 base, with 11 bases between them. CDR1 is SEHNR and CDR2 is FQNEAQ in the germline V gene (reference sequence). The CDR3 region has the DNA TGTGCCAGCAGCCAAGATGGGCAGAACACTGAAGCTTTCTTT. Residues: CASSQDGQNTEAFF. Variable domain in full (rest from reference TRBV7-9 and TRBJ1-1): DTGVSQNPRHKITKRGQNVTFRCDPISEHNRLYWYRQTLGQGPEFLTYFQNEAQLEKSRLLSDRFSAERPKGSFSTLEIQRTEQGDSAMYLCASSQDGQNTEAFFGQGTRLTVV.

The chain has TRBV7-2 and TRBJ1-5, with 8 bases identical to TRBD1. V trimming: 7 bases; J trimming: 4 bases; junction bases outside the gene matches: 15. The CDR3 has 17 residues. CDR1 is SGHTA, CDR2 FQGNSA, per germline. The DNA of the CDR3 is TGTGCCAGCAAAGTGACAGGGGACGCGCTAAGAAATCAGCCCCAGCATTTT. This sequence encodes CASKVTGDALRNQPQHF.

This chain connects TRBV28 to TRBJ1-2, with D possibly being TRBD1 (5 bases). The germline V gene encodes CDR1 MDHEN and CDR2 SYDVKM. Trimming took 2 bases from V and 6 from J, leaving 25 bases between them. The CDR3 has 18 amino acids. This chain's CDR3 is CASSLRDLGRPGVDGYTF. The CDR3 nucleotides are TGTGCCAGCAGTTTACGCGACCTCGGGCGGCCGGGGGTGGATGGCTACACCTTC.

The chain joins TRBV4-3 to TRBJ2-5; D ambiguous. Looked up from germline, CDR1 is LGHNA and CDR2 is YSLEER. The CDR3 is made up of 13 amino acids. With 0 bases removed from V and 2 bases from J, the gap between germline ends came to 4 bases. The CDR3 is CASSQDRQETQYF. Here the CDR3 DNA reads TGCGCCAGCAGCCAAGACCGACAAGAGACCCAGTACTTC.

This clone occurred a few times. This sequence joins TRBV14 and TRBJ1-2; TRBD1 might be the D (5 bases). There are 15 residues in the CDR3. Germline V lookup: CDR1 SGHDN, CDR2 FVKESK. Trimming took 0 bases from V and 6 from J, leaving 14 bases between them. CDR3 nucleotides: TGTGCCAGCAGCCAAGAAGGGGCTTTAAGCAATGGCTACACCTTC. Amino acids: CASSQEGALSNGYTF.

The CDR3 DNA reads TGTGCCAGCAGCGTAGACGGGGGGACCTATGGCTACACCTTC. This translates into CASSVDGGTYGYTF. The rearrangement uses TRBV9 and TRBJ1-2; TRBD1 is a possible D gene (5 bases). This CDR3 has 14 residues. In germline, CDR1 is SGDLS, CDR2 YYNGEE. V gave up 0 bases and J gave up 4 bases, with 10 bases separating them.

The gene calls are TRBV5-1 and TRBJ2-5; 11 bases map to TRBD2. CDR1 and CDR2 (germline): SGHRS, YFSETQ. The CDR3 covers 17 residues. The V segment lost 6 bases and the J segment 2 bases; nucleotides outside the gene matches: 12. The CDR3 sequence is CASMLAGGPALQETQYF. CDR3 nucleotide sequence: TGCGCCAGCATGCTAGCGGGGGGCCCAGCCCTTCAAGAGACCCAGTACTTC.

This chain links TRBV4-1 with TRBJ1-1, with 8 bases that match TRBD1. Germline values: CDR1 MGHRA, CDR2 YSYEKL. The trim removed 0 bases at V and 4 bases at J, leaving 4 bases unmatched. This CDR3 region has 15 residues. In DNA, the CDR3 is TGCGCCAGCAGCCAAGACGGACAGGGAAGCACTGAAGCTTTCTTT. Translation gives CASSQDGQGSTEAFF.

V gene TRBV9 combines with J gene TRBJ2-5; D ambiguous. The CDR3 covers 11 residues. Trimming shortened V by 0 bases and J by 5 bases, and 2 bases separated the two germline ends. CDR1 and CDR2 (germline): SGDLS, YYNGEE. DNA of the CDR3: TGTGCCAGCAGCGTAGAGGAGACCCAGTACTTC. This gives the protein CASSVEETQYF.

This rearrangement joins TRBV9 to TRBJ1-4, with 9 bases fitting TRBD1. The germline V gene has CDR1 SGDLS and CDR2 YYNGEE. Trimming removed 4 bases from V and 8 bases from J; junction bases left unmatched: 9. The CDR3 consists of 15 residues. CDR3 protein: CASSRGGQGIEKLFF. In DNA form, the CDR3 reads TGTGCCAGCAGCAGAGGTGGACAGGGGATAGAAAAACTGTTTTTT.

V usage is TRBV28 and J usage is TRBJ2-2; tentatively, D is TRBD2 (6 bases). V was trimmed by 5 bases and J by 8 bases, leaving 18 bases between them. The CDR3 contains 15 residues. The germline V gene encodes CDR1 MDHEN and CDR2 SYDVKM. The chain's CDR3 is CASSPDGTYVGELFF. In DNA, the CDR3 is TGTGCCAGCAGTCCGGATGGGACTTATGTAGGGGAGCTGTTTTTT. The variable domain in full, completed from reference TRBV28 and TRBJ2-2, reads DVKVTQSSRYLVKRTGEKVFLECVQDMDHENMFWYRQDPGLGLRLIYFSYDVKMKEKGDIPEGYSVSREKKERFSLILESASTNQTSMYLCASSPDGTYVGELFFGEGSRLTVL.

This rearrangement joins TRBV12-5 to TRBJ2-5, with D possibly matching TRBD2 (5 bases). CDR3 size: 14 residues. Trimming took 6 bases from V and 0 from J, leaving 11 bases between them. CDR1 LGHNT and CDR2 FRNRAP come from the germline V gene. The CDR3 nucleotides read TGTGCTAGTGGGGATAGCGCAAACCAAGAGACCCAGTACTTC. Its translation: CASGDSANQETQYF.

In its sample, this clone was seen once. The rearrangement joins TRBV7-6 to TRBJ2-1; 9 positions agree with TRBD2. Unmatched junction bases numbered 7, after V lost 5 bases and J lost 5 bases. This CDR3 contains 15 residues. Germline-derived CDR1 and CDR2 are SGHVS and FNYEAQ. DNA for the CDR3: TGTGCCAGCAGCAACGCTTCTAGCGGGGACAATGAGCAGTTCTTC. Translating gives CASSNASSGDNEQFF.

This clone is medium-sized. This chain joins TRBV27 and TRBJ2-1, with 11 bases lining up with TRBD1. This CDR3 has 15 residues. Germline trimming cut 5 bases from V and 9 bases from J; bases unmatched to any gene: 9. The germline V gene has CDR1 MNHEY and CDR2 SMNVEV (reference sequence). Here the CDR3 DNA reads TGTGCCAGCAGTCGTGGGACAGGGGGTTCGGGTGAGCAGTTCTTC. Translating gives CASSRGTGGSGEQFF.

This clone has a handful of counts. The chain couples TRBV5-6 to TRBJ2-5; the D is unclear. The CDR3 loop spans 11 amino acids. Germline assignment: CDR1 SGHDT and CDR2 YYEEEE. V lost 4 bases and J 3 bases, leaving 4 bases between the germline ends. The CDR3 spells CASSTEETQYF. CDR3 bases: TGTGCCAGCAGCACCGAAGAGACCCAGTACTTC.

The chain combines TRBV6-5 with TRBJ1-4, with D hard to call. The CDR3 consists of 11 residues. V was trimmed by 0 bases and J by 11 bases, leaving 4 bases between them. The germline CDR1 and CDR2 sequences are MNHEY and SVGAGI. CDR3 in amino acids: CASSYSGKLFF. CDR3 in DNA: TGTGCCAGCAGTTACTCGGGGAAACTGTTTTTT.

V usage is TRBV27 and J usage is TRBJ2-3; 11 nucleotides line up with TRBD2. The CDR3 spans 15 residues. V lost 2 bases and J lost 3; bases outside the gene matches: 1. Germline V gene data show CDR1 as MNHEY and CDR2 as SMNVEV (reference sequence). DNA of the CDR3: TGTGCCAGCAGTTTAACTAGCGGGGGAACAGATACGCAGTATTTT. This translates into CASSLTSGGTDTQYF.

The chain is built from TRBV29-1 and TRBJ2-2; TRBD2 is a possible D gene (6 bases). Trimming took 7 bases from V and 3 from J, leaving 15 bases between them. CDR3 length: 14 amino acids. Per germline, CDR1 SQVTM and CDR2 ANQGSEA. The CDR3 DNA sequence: TGCAGCGCCTTGACGGGGGACGACACCGGGGAGCTGTTTTTT. It encodes CSALTGDDTGELFF.

V and J are TRBV6-5 and TRBJ2-3; the D gene is possibly TRBD1 (6 bases). This CDR3 is 13 amino acids long. The V and J ends lost 4 bases and 3 bases respectively, with 8 bases between them. In germline, CDR1 is MNHEY, CDR2 SVGAGI. The CDR3 spells CASSLQGTDTQYF. The CDR3 DNA follows: TGTGCCAGCAGTTTACAGGGAACAGATACGCAGTATTTT.

The V and J genes are TRBV4-1 and TRBJ1-1; a possible D gene is TRBD1 (6 bases). Looked up from germline, CDR1 is MGHRA and CDR2 is YSYEKL. Between the trimmed V and J ends, which lost 2 bases and 6 bases, there was a span of 13 bases. The length of the CDR3 is 14 residues. The CDR3 reads CASSQFQGSAEAFF. CDR3 nucleotides: TGCGCCAGCAGCCAATTTCAGGGGAGTGCTGAAGCTTTCTTT.

This chain's CDR3 is CASSLESQAGVSYNEQFF. The DNA of the CDR3 is TGTGCCAGCAGCTTGGAGTCTCAAGCGGGGGTCTCCTACAATGAGCAGTTCTTC. V gene TRBV5-4 combines with J gene TRBJ2-1, with 8 positions matching TRBD2. CDR1 is SGHNT, CDR2 YYREEE, per germline (reference sequence). The CDR3 runs to 18 residues. The V gene end was trimmed by 0 bases and the J gene end by 0 bases; junction bases not matched to a gene: 8.